This TCR beta chain emerged from a study of beta chain features in type 1 diabetes. Germline V gene sequence: CDR1 DFQATT, CDR2 SNEGSKA (reference sequence). The CDR3 is made up of 11 amino acids. V was clipped by 3 bases and J by 10 bases, with 12 bases between them. This clone was detected only a few times. Since all of the isolated RNA was reverse transcribed, expressed TCRB transcripts were what got sequenced. Sequenced by immunoSEQ multiplex PCR; TCRdb stores in-frame clones only, minus some. This table holds about 340,000 clones, roughly 8% found once. The rearrangement joins TRBV20-1 to TRBJ2-5; the D is unclear. The sequenced sample was central memory CD4+ T cells from blood. The receptor comes from a young woman in good health. The CDR3 reads CSASPRTGQYF. The CDR3 DNA is TGCAGTGCTAGCCCTCGAACGGGCCAGTACTTC.